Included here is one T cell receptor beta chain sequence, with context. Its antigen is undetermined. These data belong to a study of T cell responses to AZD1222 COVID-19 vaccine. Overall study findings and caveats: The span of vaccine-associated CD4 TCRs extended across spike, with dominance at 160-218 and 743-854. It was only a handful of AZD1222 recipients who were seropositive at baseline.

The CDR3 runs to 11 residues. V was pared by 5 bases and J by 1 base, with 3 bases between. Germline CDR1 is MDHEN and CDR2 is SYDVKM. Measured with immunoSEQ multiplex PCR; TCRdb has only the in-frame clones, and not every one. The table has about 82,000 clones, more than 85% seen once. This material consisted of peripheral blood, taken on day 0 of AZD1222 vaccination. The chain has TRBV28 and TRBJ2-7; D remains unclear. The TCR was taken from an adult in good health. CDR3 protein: CASSTSYEQYF. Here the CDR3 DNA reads TGTGCCAGCAGTACTTCCTACGAGCAGTACTTC.